These 29 T cell receptor beta chains were sequenced from one sample in a study of T-cell reconstitution after alpha-beta-depleted transplantation in children. Construction of the TCRbeta library involved unique molecular identifiers. One entry per CDR3 protein, called by TCRdb with MiXCR from the PCR reads. In the table there are roughly 590,000 distinct CDR3 sequences, 16% of which are singletons. The specimen comprised PBMCs from the stem cell graft donor, sampled from the stem cell graft. These receptor sequences come from a human donor who donated a stem cell graft to a child with acute myeloid leukemia.

This clonotype came up many times. The chain joins TRBV5-5 to TRBJ1-5; a weak D match, TRBD1 (6 bases). This CDR3 is 15 amino acids long. Germline-derived CDR1 and CDR2 are SGHKS and YYEKEE (reference sequence). V was cut by 3 bases and J by 0 bases, with 10 bases left in between. DNA for the CDR3: TGTGCCAGCAGCTCTAGGGGGTCTAGCAATCAGCCCCAGCATTTT. Translated: CASSSRGSSNQPQHF.

This clonotype was recorded a few times. The rearrangement uses TRBV12-3 or TRBV12-4 and TRBJ2-1; D might be TRBD1 (6 bases). This CDR3 has 13 residues. V shed 6 bases and J shed 8 bases, with 14 bases lying between them. CDR3 region: CASRLTGYDEQFF. CDR3 sequence (DNA): TGTGCCAGCAGACTAACAGGGTACGATGAGCAGTTCTTC.

This clonotype appeared many times. The chain couples TRBV15 to TRBJ1-1; D not resolved. Trimming left V 5 bases short and J 4 bases short, with 11 bases between. This CDR3 has 13 amino acids. The germline CDR1 and CDR2 sequences are LNHNV and YYDKDF (reference sequence). CDR3 DNA: TGTGCCACCAGCCCCCTACAAGGCACTGAAGCTTTCTTT. Its protein product is CATSPLQGTEAFF.

The V call is TRBV25-1, the J call TRBJ2-1; no clear D gene. Germline lookup yields CDR1 MGHDK and CDR2 SYGVNS. The CDR3 covers 14 residues. The germline V and J ends were trimmed by 4 bases and 4 bases, with 11 bases remaining between them. The CDR3 DNA reads TGTGCCAGCAGTGCAAGAGGTCCTTACAATGAGCAGTTCTTC. This codes for CASSARGPYNEQFF.

This clonotype was seen repeatedly, ten times or more. This chain connects TRBV20-1 to TRBJ2-6; 7 bases align to TRBD2. The ends lost 5 bases at V and 2 bases at J; junction bases unmatched: 6. From germline, CDR1 is DFQATT and CDR2 SNEGSKA (reference sequence). The CDR3 sequence is 15 residues long. The CDR3 DNA sequence: TGCAGTGCTCTCCTGGGGGGGGCTGGGGCCAACGTCCTGACTTTC. It translates to CSALLGGAGANVLTF.

DNA for the CDR3: TGTGCCAGCAGCTTGCAGAGCGGGGGCTACAATGAGCAGTTCTTC. Protein: CASSLQSGGYNEQFF. The chain joins TRBV5-8 to TRBJ2-1, with 8 bases fitting TRBD2. Germline V gene sequence: CDR1 SGHTS, CDR2 YDEGEE. V lost 1 base to trimming and J lost 3 bases; unmatched junction nucleotides: 3. This CDR3 spans 15 amino acids.

This clonotype has ten or more counts. The chain links TRBV29-1 to TRBJ2-3, with no clear D. Per germline, CDR1 SQVTM and CDR2 ANQGSEA. CDR3 length equals 14 residues. Trimming removed 8 bases from V and 0 bases from J, with 15 bases in between. The CDR3 DNA reads as TGCAGCCCCTCACTGCGGACGAGCACAGATACGCAGTATTTT. Protein product: CSPSLRTSTDTQYF.

V and J are TRBV20-1 and TRBJ1-5; 9 nucleotides match TRBD1. Germline values: CDR1 DFQATT, CDR2 SNEGSKA (reference sequence). V shed 7 bases, J shed 4 bases, and the junction held 11 bases outside the gene matches. The CDR3 is made up of 15 amino acids. The CDR3: CSVPRPGQGNQPQHF. For the CDR3, the DNA is TGCAGTGTTCCTAGACCGGGACAGGGTAATCAGCCCCAGCATTTT.

The V and J genes are TRBV2 and TRBJ1-1; D perhaps matches TRBD1 (5 bases). This CDR3 has 14 amino acids. V shed 3 bases and J shed 6 bases, with 14 bases lying between them. Germline lookup yields CDR1 SNHLY and CDR2 FYNNEI. For the CDR3, the DNA is TGTGCCAGCAGTGATCCCAGGGCGGTGGCTGAAGCTTTCTTT. The encoded protein is CASSDPRAVAEAFF.

This clonotype came up a few times. The chain carries TRBV7-9 and TRBJ2-1, with D perhaps TRBD1 or TRBD2 (5 bases each). Germline CDR1 reads SEHNR; CDR2 reads FQNEAQ (reference sequence). This CDR3 comprises 14 residues. The V end lost 1 base, the J end lost 8 bases, and 12 bases lay between the germline ends. In nucleotides, the CDR3 is TGTGCCAGCAGCTTAGATCACGGGACCGATGAGCAGTTCTTC. It is translated as CASSLDHGTDEQFF.

This clonotype has at least ten counts. The rearrangement uses TRBV20-1 and TRBJ2-3, with D tentatively TRBD1 (6 bases). Trimming removed 3 bases at V and 1 base at J, with 8 bases between. This CDR3 spans 13 amino acids. Germline-derived CDR1 and CDR2 are DFQATT and SNEGSKA (reference sequence). The CDR3 loop reads CSASPGGTDTQYF. In DNA, the CDR3 is TGCAGTGCTAGCCCAGGGGGCACAGATACGCAGTATTTT.

A few counts support this clonotype. The chain employs TRBV5-6 and TRBJ2-1; D possibly uses TRBD1 or TRBD2 (5 bases each). There are 16 residues in the CDR3. Trimming removed 2 bases at V and 6 bases at J, with 18 bases between. Germline values: CDR1 SGHDT, CDR2 YYEEEE. CDR3 DNA sequence: TGTGCCAGCAGCTTCACCTGGGACCTAGGGGCCAATGAGCAGTTCTTC. Protein product: CASSFTWDLGANEQFF.

This clonotype was recorded at least ten times. The junction departs from the called germline gene at one end, perhaps through a read error. This chain links TRBV4-3 with TRBJ2-1, with no clear D. The CDR3 runs to 11 residues. In germline, CDR1 is LGHNA, CDR2 YSLEER. The chain's CDR3 is CASSQDNEQFF. The CDR3 nucleotides read TGTGCCAGCAGCCAAGATAATGAGCAGTTCTTC.

This clonotype was observed a handful of times. The chain recombines TRBV6-5 with TRBJ1-1; D gene ambiguous. Germline-derived CDR1 and CDR2 are MNHEY and SVGAGI. V lost 2 bases to trimming and J lost 2 bases, with 9 bases between them. The CDR3 contains 14 residues. The CDR3 sequence is CASSYRTPNTEAFF. In DNA, the CDR3 is TGTGCCAGCAGTTACAGGACCCCTAACACTGAAGCTTTCTTT.

The chain couples TRBV28 to TRBJ1-4; no definite D call. Trimming shortened V by 4 bases and J by 3 bases, and 9 bases separated the two germline ends. The CDR3 runs to 14 residues. In germline, CDR1 is MDHEN, CDR2 SYDVKM. The CDR3: CASSYRKANEKLFF. The CDR3 nucleotides are TGTGCCAGCAGTTATCGGAAAGCTAATGAAAAACTGTTTTTT.

This clonotype was picked up many times. The J gene is TRBJ1-5, the V gene TRBV6-1; 7 nucleotides line up with TRBD1. The V gene end was trimmed by 6 bases and the J gene end by 4 bases; junction bases not matched to a gene: 9. The CDR3 sequence is 15 residues long. The germline CDR1 and CDR2 sequences are MNHNS and SASEGT. The CDR3 DNA sequence: TGTGCCAGCAGGGATGGGACAGCCCTAAATCAGCCCCAGCATTTT. This sequence encodes CASRDGTALNQPQHF.

The J gene is TRBJ1-4, the V gene TRBV24-1; TRBD1 might be the D (5 bases). The CDR3 runs to 16 residues. Germline V gene lookup returns CDR1 KGHDR and CDR2 SFDVKD. The ends were cut back, 4 bases at V and 0 bases at J, with 11 bases in the middle. The CDR3 reads CATSEGGDPTNEKLFF. Here the CDR3 DNA reads TGTGCCACCAGTGAGGGGGGAGACCCAACTAATGAAAAACTGTTTTTT.

This clonotype came up a few times. The germline gene is not matched at one end of the junction; a read error may be the cause. The chain recombines TRBV20-1 with TRBJ2-7; D might be TRBD2 (7 bases). The CDR3 is 14 amino acids. Germline CDR1 is DFQATT and CDR2 is SNEGSKA (reference sequence). The CDR3, as DNA: TGCAGTGCCAGAGATGGGGGGGCGGGCGAGGAGCAGTACTTC. This gives the protein CSARDGGAGEEQYF.

V gene TRBV4-2 combines with J gene TRBJ2-1; a possible D gene is TRBD2 (5 bases). V lost 5 bases and J lost 10, with 12 bases in between. The CDR3 is 12 residues long. The germline CDR1 and CDR2 sequences are LGHNA and YNFKEQ. The CDR3 bases are TGTGCCAGCAGCTACCCAACGGGGGAGCAGTTCTTC. As protein: CASSYPTGEQFF.

CDR3 DNA sequence: TGTGCCAGCAGTTTATATCGCGACATGAGCGGCTACACCTTC. Translating it yields CASSLYRDMSGYTF. V is TRBV27 and J is TRBJ1-2; D is ambiguous. The germline gives CDR1 MNHEY, CDR2 SMNVEV (reference sequence). With 1 base removed from V and 8 bases from J, the gap between germline ends came to 14 bases. This CDR3 is 14 amino acids long.

This clonotype was observed at least ten times. The genes are TRBV20-1 and TRBJ2-1; possible D gene TRBD2, 5 bases. Between the trimmed V and J ends, which lost 6 bases and 0 bases, there was a span of 12 bases. This CDR3 comprises 14 residues. Per the germline V gene, CDR1 is DFQATT and CDR2 is SNEGSKA (reference sequence). This CDR3 reads CSAYTTSSYNEQFF. The CDR3 DNA reads as TGCAGTGCCTACACAACTAGCTCCTACAATGAGCAGTTCTTC.

The chain is built from TRBV10-2 and TRBJ2-5; 7 nucleotides agree with TRBD1. Germline V gives CDR1 WSHSY, CDR2 SAAADI. With V trimmed by 2 bases and J by 2 bases, 5 bases remained unmatched. The CDR3 extends over 15 amino acids. CDR3 in amino acids: CASSEGDSYQETQYF. The CDR3, as DNA: TGCGCCAGCAGTGAGGGGGACAGCTATCAAGAGACCCAGTACTTC.

At least ten counts were recorded for this clonotype. V gene TRBV6-5 combines with J gene TRBJ2-7; TRBD1 aligns across 10 bases. The CDR3 is 13 amino acids. The junction had 0 bases not matched to a gene; V was cut back by 2 bases and J by 5 bases. Germline V gene data show CDR1 as MNHEY and CDR2 as SVGAGI. The CDR3 DNA sequence: TGTGCCAGCAGTTACGGGACAGGGGACGAGCAGTACTTC. Encoded protein: CASSYGTGDEQYF.

This chain connects TRBV24-1 to TRBJ2-3; perhaps TRBD1 as D (5 bases). Near its end, the DNA agrees better with TRBJ1-5, so the J call may be wrong. Germline CDR1 KGHDR, CDR2 SFDVKD. CDR3 length: 18 residues. CDR3 nucleotide sequence: TGTGCCACCAGTGACCCCGGACTAGCGGGGGTATACACAGATACGCAGCATTTT. Translated: CATSDPGLAGVYTDTQHF.

This clonotype occurred a few times. The J gene is TRBJ2-3, the V gene TRBV6-5; 9 bases line up with TRBD2. Germline trimming cut 4 bases from V and 3 bases from J; bases unmatched to any gene: 5. The CDR3 is made up of 15 amino acids. Germline-derived CDR1 and CDR2 are MNHEY and SVGAGI. The CDR3 coding sequence is TGTGCCAGCAGTTCCGTCAGCGGGAGGACAGATACGCAGTATTTT. Amino acids: CASSSVSGRTDTQYF.

This chain joins TRBV10-1 and TRBJ1-1; the match to TRBD1 covers 7 bases. Germline V CDR1 and CDR2: WNHNN, SYGVQD (reference sequence). J lost 7 bases, V lost 2 bases, and 1 base had no gene match. The CDR3 is 12 amino acids. The CDR3 DNA follows: TGCGCCAGCAGTGAGCGGGACAGTGAAGCTTTCTTT. Its translation: CASSERDSEAFF.

Many counts were recorded for this clonotype. The chain uses TRBV20-1 and TRBJ2-7; 8 bases are a match to TRBD1. The junction had 10 bases not matched to a gene; V was cut back by 1 base and J by 5 bases. The CDR3 contains 15 residues. Germline CDR1 and CDR2: DFQATT and SNEGSKA (reference sequence). Here the CDR3 DNA reads TGCAGTGCTAGAGGTGCAGGGGGCGTGGAGGACGAGCAGTACTTC. Protein sequence: CSARGAGGVEDEQYF.

This clonotype was seen many times. V gene TRBV24-1 combines with J gene TRBJ2-3, with TRBD1 as a possible D gene (7 bases). This CDR3 region has 18 residues. CDR1 is KGHDR and CDR2 is SFDVKD in the germline V gene. V lost 1 base and J 4 bases, leaving 20 bases between the germline ends. The CDR3 bases are TGTGCCACCAGTGATTTCAATAAGGAGGGGGCAAGTGCAGATACGCAGTATTTT. It codes for CATSDFNKEGASADTQYF.

Many counts were recorded for this clonotype. This rearrangement joins TRBV29-1 to TRBJ1-2; D may be TRBD1 (5 bases). There are 12 residues in the CDR3. Germline loops: CDR1 SQVTM, CDR2 ANQGSEA. Trimming took 4 bases from V and 8 from J, leaving 14 bases between them. The CDR3 sequence is CSVAPDTEGYTF. The CDR3 coding sequence is TGCAGCGTTGCCCCGGACACTGAGGGCTACACCTTC.